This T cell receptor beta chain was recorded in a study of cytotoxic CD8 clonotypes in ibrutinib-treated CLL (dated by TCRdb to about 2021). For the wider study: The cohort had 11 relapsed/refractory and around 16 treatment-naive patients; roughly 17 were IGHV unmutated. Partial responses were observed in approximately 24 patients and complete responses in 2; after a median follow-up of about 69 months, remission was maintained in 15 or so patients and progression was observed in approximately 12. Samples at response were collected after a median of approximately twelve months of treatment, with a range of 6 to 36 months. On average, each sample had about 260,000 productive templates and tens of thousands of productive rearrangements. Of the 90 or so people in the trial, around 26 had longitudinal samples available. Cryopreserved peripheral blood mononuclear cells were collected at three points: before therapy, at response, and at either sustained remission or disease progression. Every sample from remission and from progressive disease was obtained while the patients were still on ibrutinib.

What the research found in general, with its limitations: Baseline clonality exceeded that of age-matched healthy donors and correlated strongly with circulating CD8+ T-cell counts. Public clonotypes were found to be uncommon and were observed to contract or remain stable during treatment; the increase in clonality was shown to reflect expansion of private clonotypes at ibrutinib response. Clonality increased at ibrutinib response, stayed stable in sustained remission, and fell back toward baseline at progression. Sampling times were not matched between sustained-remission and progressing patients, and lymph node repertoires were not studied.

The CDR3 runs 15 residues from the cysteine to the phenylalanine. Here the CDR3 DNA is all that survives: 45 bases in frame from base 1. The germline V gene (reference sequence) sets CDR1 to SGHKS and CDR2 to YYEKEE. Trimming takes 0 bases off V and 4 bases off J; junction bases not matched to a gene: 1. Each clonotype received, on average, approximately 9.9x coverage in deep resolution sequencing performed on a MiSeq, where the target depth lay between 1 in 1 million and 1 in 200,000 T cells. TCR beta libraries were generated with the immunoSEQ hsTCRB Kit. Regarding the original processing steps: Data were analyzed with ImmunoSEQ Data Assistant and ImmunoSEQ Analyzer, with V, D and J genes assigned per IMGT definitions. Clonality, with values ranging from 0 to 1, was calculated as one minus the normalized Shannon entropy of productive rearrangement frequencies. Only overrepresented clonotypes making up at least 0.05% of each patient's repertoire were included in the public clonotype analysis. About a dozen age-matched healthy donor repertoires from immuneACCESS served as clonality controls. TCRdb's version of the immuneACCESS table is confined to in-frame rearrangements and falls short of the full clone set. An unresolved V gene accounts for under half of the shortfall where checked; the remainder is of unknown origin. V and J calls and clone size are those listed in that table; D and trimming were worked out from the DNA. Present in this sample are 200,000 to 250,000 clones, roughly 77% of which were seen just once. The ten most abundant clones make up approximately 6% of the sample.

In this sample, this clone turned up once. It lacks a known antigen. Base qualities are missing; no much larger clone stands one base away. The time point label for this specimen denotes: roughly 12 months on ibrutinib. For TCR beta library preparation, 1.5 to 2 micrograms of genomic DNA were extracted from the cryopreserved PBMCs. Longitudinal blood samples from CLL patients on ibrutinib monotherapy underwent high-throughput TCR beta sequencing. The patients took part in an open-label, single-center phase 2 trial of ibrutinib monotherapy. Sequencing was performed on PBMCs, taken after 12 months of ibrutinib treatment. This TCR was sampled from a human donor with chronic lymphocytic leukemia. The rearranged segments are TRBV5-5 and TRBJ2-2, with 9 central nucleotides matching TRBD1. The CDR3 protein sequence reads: CASSLGQGVTGELFF. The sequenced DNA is TGTGCCAGCAGCTTGGGACAGGGGGTCACCGGGGAGCTGTTTTTT.